The following is a T cell receptor (beta chain) sequence with its context. The data stem from a study of OX40 agonist ivuxolimab in advanced cancers. Only in-frame clones appear in the TCRdb table, and some are missing; sequencing was by immunoSEQ multiplex PCR. The sample lists 15,000 to 20,000 clones, 80% to 90% seen once, with roughly 28% in the top ten. The V gene's germline CDR1 is SGHNT and CDR2 YENEEA. With 0 bases removed from V and 7 bases from J, the gap between germline ends came to 13 bases. CDR3 length: 14 residues. The chain carries TRBV11-3 and TRBJ2-7; the D is unclear. The sequencing used CD4+ or CD8+ T cells sorted from blood, collected in a trial of the OX40 agonist ivuxolimab. The TCR originated in an adult with an advanced solid tumor such as melanoma, head and neck, liver or kidney cancer. The CDR3, as DNA: TGTGCCAGCAGCTTAGAGTCAGGTTTCATTGAGCAGTACTTC. It is translated as CASSLESGFIEQYF.